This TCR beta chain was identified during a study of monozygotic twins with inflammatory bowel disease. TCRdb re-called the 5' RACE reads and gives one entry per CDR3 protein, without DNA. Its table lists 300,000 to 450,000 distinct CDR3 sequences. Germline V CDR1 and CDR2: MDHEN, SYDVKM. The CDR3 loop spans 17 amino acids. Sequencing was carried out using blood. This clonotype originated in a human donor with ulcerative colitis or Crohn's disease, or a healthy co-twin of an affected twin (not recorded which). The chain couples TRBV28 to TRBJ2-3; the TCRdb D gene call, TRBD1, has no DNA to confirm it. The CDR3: CASSFPKGDRVTDTQYF.